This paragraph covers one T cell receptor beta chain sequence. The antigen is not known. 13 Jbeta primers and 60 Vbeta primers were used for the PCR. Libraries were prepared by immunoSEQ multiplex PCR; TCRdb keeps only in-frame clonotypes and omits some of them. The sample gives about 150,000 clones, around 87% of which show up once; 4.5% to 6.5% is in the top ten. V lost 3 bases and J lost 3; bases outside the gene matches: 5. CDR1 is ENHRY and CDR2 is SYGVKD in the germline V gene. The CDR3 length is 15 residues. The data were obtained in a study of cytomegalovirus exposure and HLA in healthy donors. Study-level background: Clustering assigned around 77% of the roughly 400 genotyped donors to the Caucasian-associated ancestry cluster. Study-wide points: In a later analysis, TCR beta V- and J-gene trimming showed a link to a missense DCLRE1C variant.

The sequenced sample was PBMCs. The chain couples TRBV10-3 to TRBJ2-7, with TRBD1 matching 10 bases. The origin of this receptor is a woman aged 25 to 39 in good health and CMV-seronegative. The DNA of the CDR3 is TGTGCCATCAGTGACCTCGGGACAGGGGACTACGAGCAGTACTTC. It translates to CAISDLGTGDYEQYF.